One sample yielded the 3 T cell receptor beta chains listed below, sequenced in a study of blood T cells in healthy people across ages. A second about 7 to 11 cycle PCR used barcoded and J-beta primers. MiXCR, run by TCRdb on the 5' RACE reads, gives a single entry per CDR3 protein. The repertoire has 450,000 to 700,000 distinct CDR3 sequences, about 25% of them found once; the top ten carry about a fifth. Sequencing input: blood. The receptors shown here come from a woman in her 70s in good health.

Here the CDR3 DNA reads TGCGCCAGCAGCCCGGGACTTTGGCAGTACTTC. Amino acid sequence: CASSPGLWQYF. The chain recombines TRBV5-1 with TRBJ2-7, with D perhaps TRBD2 (6 bases). Per germline, CDR1 SGHRS and CDR2 YFSETQ. The CDR3 has 11 amino acids. Trimming cost V 4 bases and J 9 bases, with 11 bases left between them.

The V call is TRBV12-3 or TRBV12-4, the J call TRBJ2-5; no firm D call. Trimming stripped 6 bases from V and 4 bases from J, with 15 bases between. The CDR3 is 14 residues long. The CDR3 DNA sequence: TGTGCCAGCAGCATCTCCGGGTTCGGAGAGACCCAGTACTTC. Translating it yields CASSISGFGETQYF.

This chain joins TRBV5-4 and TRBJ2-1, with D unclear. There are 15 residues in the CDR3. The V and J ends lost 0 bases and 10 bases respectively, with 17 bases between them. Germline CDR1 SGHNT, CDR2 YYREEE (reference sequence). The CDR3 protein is CASSLDTRPQEEQFF. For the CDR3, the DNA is TGTGCCAGCAGCTTGGATACAAGGCCCCAGGAGGAGCAGTTCTTC.